This TCR beta chain was sequenced in a study of cytomegalovirus exposure and HLA in healthy donors. Study in general: A later analysis reported the roughly 120 validation repertoires used the same platform as the roughly 700 first-cohort repertoires.

Study observations and caveats: There were fewer than 200 TCR beta chains listed as cytomegalovirus-associated.

A roughly 120-subject validation cohort, separate from the 666-subject first cohort, supplied the donors. With regard to this clone: Its antigen is not known.

Germline V gene lookup returns CDR1 MNHEY and CDR2 SMNVEV (reference sequence). CDR3 length equals 17 residues. V shed 6 bases and J 4 bases; nucleotides not matched to a gene: 10. This table comes from immunoSEQ multiplex PCR, and its TCRdb copy is limited to in-frame clones, with some not included. The table includes 50,000 to 65,000 clones, less than 96% detected once. The chain joins TRBV27 to TRBJ2-2, with TRBD1 matching 11 bases. The sample taken for sequencing was PBMCs. This TCR came from a young woman in good health and CMV-seronegative. The DNA of the CDR3 is TGTGCCAGCAGCCCTCTGCGGGGACAGGGGGTCACCGGGGAGCTGTTTTTT. This sequence encodes CASSPLRGQGVTGELFF.